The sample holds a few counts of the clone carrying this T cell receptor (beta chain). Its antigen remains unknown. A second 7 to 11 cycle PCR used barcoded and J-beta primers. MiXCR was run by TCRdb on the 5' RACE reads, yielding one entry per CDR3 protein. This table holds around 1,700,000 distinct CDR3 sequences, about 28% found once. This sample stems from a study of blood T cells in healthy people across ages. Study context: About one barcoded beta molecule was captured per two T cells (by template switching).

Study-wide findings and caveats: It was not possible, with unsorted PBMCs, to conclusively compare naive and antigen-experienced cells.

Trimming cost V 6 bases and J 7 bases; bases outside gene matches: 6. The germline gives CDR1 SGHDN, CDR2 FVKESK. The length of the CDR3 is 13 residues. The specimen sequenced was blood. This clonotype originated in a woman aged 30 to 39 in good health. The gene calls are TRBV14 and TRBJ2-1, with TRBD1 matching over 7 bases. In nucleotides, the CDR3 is TGTGCCAGCAGGAGACAGGGATGGAATGAGCAGTTCTTC. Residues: CASRRQGWNEQFF. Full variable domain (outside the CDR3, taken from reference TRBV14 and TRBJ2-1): EAGVTQFPSHSVIEKGQTVTLRCDPISGHDNLYWYRRVMGKEIKFLLHFVKESKQDESGMPNNRFLAERTGGTYSTLKVQPAELEDSGVYFCASRRQGWNEQFFGPGTRLTVL.